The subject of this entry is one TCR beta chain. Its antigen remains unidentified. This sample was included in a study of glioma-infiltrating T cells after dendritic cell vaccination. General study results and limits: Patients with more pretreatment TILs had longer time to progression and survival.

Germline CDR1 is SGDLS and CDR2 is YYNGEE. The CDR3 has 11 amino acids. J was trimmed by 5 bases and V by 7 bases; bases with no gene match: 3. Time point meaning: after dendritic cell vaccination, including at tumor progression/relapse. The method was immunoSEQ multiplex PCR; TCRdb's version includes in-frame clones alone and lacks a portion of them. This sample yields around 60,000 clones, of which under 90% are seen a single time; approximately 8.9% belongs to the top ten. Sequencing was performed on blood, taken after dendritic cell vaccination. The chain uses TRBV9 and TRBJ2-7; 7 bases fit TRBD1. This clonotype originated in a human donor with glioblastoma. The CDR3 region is CASGGTDEQYF. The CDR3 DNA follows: TGTGCCAGCGGTGGGACAGACGAGCAGTACTTC.